These 11 T cell receptor beta chains originate from one sample sequenced in a study of blood T cell repertoires in COVID-19. Using immunoSEQ multiplex PCR, the repertoire was profiled, and TCRdb retains in-frame clones only, with some absent. The sample has approximately 200,000 clones, roughly nine tenths seen once. The sample was PBMCs or T cells enriched from blood (not recorded which). Receptors were obtained from a woman aged 25 to 39 who had recovered from COVID-19.

This clone was seen a single time. This chain joins TRBV4-3 and TRBJ1-3, with TRBD1 matching 9 bases. The CDR3 extends over 15 amino acids. Germline loops: CDR1 LGHNA, CDR2 YSLEER. The J segment lost 2 bases and the V segment lost 1 base, leaving 0 bases of the junction unmatched. The CDR3 coding sequence is TGCGCCAGCAGCCAAGGGACAGGGGCTGGAAACACCATATATTTT. Residues: CASSQGTGAGNTIYF.

This sequence joins TRBV29-1 and TRBJ1-2, with 11 bases matching TRBD1. The CDR3 covers 13 residues. Trimming cost V 7 bases and J 8 bases; bases outside gene matches: 9. Germline V gene lookup returns CDR1 SQVTM and CDR2 ANQGSEA. CDR3 amino acids: CSGGTGGVYGYTF. The CDR3 coding sequence is TGCAGCGGGGGGACAGGGGGAGTTTACGGCTACACCTTC.

The chain employs TRBV18 and TRBJ1-4, with TRBD1 matching 7 bases. CDR3 length equals 15 residues. The J segment lost 5 bases and the V segment lost 3 bases, leaving 6 bases of the junction unmatched. CDR1 and CDR2 from the germline V gene are KGHSH and LQKENI. The chain's CDR3 is CASSPNRGWNEKLFF. The DNA of the CDR3 is TGTGCCAGCTCACCCAACAGGGGATGGAATGAAAAACTGTTTTTT.

This chain joins TRBV3-1 (or the pseudogene TRBV3-2) and TRBJ2-3; 8 positions agree with TRBD2. This CDR3 comprises 16 residues. The germline V gene has CDR1 LGHDT and CDR2 YNNKEL (reference sequence). J gave up 3 bases and V 4 bases, and 9 bases lay outside the gene matches. DNA for the CDR3: TGTGCCAGCAGCCCGACCGGGACTAGGGATACAGATACGCAGTATTTT. This gives the protein CASSPTGTRDTDTQYF.

This sequence joins TRBV5-1 and TRBJ1-6; TRBD1 aligns across 7 bases. V dropped 4 bases and J dropped 10; count of bases not matched to a gene: 11. Germline V CDR1 and CDR2: SGHRS, YFSETQ. CDR3 length equals 15 residues. The CDR3 DNA reads as TGCGCCAGCAGCCTTCGACAGGGATCGGACTCACCCCTCCACTTT. As protein: CASSLRQGSDSPLHF.

V and J are TRBV29-1 and TRBJ1-2; TRBD1 agrees at 9 bases. The CDR3 runs 15 residues. Germline lookup yields CDR1 SQVTM and CDR2 ANQGSEA. Unmatched junction bases numbered 15, after V lost 7 bases and J lost 6 bases. The CDR3 spells CSGFIRDREWDGYTF. The DNA for the CDR3 is TGCAGCGGATTCATTCGGGACAGGGAATGGGATGGCTACACCTTC.

The V call is TRBV7-2, the J call TRBJ1-1; 8 bases are shared with TRBD1. Germline V gene data show CDR1 as SGHTA and CDR2 as FQGNSA. The CDR3 runs 15 residues. V shed 7 bases, J shed 1 base, and the junction held 8 bases outside the gene matches. The CDR3 reads CASNSRGQRNTEAFF. In DNA, the CDR3 is TGTGCCAGCAACAGCAGGGGGCAGCGGAACACTGAAGCTTTCTTT. Looking up the rest from reference TRBV7-2 and TRBJ1-1 gives the full variable domain: GAGVSQSPSNKVTEKGKDVELRCDPISGHTALYWYRQSLGQGLEFLIYFQGNSAPDKSGLPSDRFSAERTGGSVSTLTIQRTQQEDSAVYLCASNSRGQRNTEAFFGQGTRLTVV.

The chain joins TRBV12-3 or TRBV12-4 to TRBJ1-1; 8 nucleotides match TRBD1. The J segment lost 4 bases and the V segment lost 7 bases, leaving 5 bases of the junction unmatched. The CDR3 length is 13 residues. CDR3 coding DNA: TGTGCCAGCATTCGCCAGGGGGCCACTGAAGCTTTCTTT. Protein product: CASIRQGATEAFF.

The V and J genes are TRBV6-5 and TRBJ1-2, with D possibly TRBD1 on 5 matching bases. Trimming pared 8 bases from V and 2 bases from J, leaving 15 bases between. Germline CDR1 and CDR2: MNHEY and SVGAGI. The CDR3 spans 14 residues. In DNA, the CDR3 is TGTGCCAGCTTAGGGAGGGCAGGGAACTATGGCTACACCTTC. This codes for CASLGRAGNYGYTF.

J is TRBJ1-5 and V is TRBV27; TRBD1 aligns across 8 bases. V trimming: 0 bases; J trimming: 7 bases; junction bases outside the gene matches: 11. The CDR3 consists of 17 residues. The germline gives CDR1 MNHEY, CDR2 SMNVEV (reference sequence). CDR3 nucleotide sequence: TGTGCCAGCAGTTTATCGGACAGGGAAGAGGAGGAACAGCCCCAGCATTTT. Its translation: CASSLSDREEEEQPQHF.

The chain employs TRBV6-2 or TRBV6-3 and TRBJ2-1; 11 bases fit TRBD2. This CDR3 comprises 17 residues. Per the germline V gene, CDR1 is MNHEY and CDR2 is SVGEGT. J was trimmed by 2 bases and V by 0 bases; bases with no gene match: 3. CDR3 residues: CASSYSTSGVPYNEQFF. In DNA form, the CDR3 reads TGTGCCAGCAGTTACTCGACTAGCGGGGTTCCCTACAATGAGCAGTTCTTC.